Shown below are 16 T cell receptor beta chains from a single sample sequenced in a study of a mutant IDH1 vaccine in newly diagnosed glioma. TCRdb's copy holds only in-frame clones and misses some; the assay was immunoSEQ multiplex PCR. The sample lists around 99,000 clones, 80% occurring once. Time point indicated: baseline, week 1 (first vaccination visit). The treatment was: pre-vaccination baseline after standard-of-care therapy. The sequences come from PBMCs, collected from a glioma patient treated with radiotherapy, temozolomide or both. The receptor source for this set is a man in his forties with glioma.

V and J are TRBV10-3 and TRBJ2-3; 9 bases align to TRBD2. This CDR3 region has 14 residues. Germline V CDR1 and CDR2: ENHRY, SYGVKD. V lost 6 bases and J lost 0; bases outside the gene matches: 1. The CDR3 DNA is TGTGCCATCAGCGCGGGGGGGAGCACAGATACGCAGTATTTT. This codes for CAISAGGSTDTQYF.

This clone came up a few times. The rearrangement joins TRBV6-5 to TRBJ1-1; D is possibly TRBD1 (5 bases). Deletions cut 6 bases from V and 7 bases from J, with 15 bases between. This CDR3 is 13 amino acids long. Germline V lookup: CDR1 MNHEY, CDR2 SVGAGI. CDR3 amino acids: CASRQEGTGEAFF. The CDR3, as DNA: TGTGCCAGCAGGCAAGAAGGGACGGGTGAAGCTTTCTTT.

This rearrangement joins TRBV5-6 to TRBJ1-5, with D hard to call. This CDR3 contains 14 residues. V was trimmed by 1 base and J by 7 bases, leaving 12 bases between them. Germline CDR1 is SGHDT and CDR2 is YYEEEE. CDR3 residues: CASSLSPRGQPQHF. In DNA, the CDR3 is TGTGCCAGCAGCTTGTCGCCCAGAGGGCAGCCCCAGCATTTT. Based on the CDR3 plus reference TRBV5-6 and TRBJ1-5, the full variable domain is DAGVTQSPTHLIKTRGQQVTLRCSPKSGHDTVSWYQQALGQGPQFIFQYYEEEERQRGNFPDRFSGHQFPNYSSELNVNALLLGDSALYLCASSLSPRGQPQHFGDGTRLSIL.

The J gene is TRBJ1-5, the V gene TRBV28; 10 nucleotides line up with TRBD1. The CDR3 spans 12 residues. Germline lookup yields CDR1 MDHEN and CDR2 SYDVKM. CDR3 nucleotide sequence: TGTGCAGACGGGACAGGGGATCAGCCCCAGCATTTT. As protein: CADGTGDQPQHF. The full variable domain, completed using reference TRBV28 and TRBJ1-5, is DVKVTQSSRYLVKRTGEKVFLECVQDMDHENMFWYRQDPGLGLRLIYFSYDVKMKEKGDIPEGYSVSREKKERFSLILESASTNQTSMYLCADGTGDQPQHFGDGTRLSIL.

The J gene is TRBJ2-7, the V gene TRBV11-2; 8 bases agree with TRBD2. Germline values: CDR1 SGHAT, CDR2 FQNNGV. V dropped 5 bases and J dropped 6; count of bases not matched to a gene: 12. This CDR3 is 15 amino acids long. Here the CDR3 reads CASSITLLAGGEQYF. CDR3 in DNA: TGTGCCAGCAGCATCACCCTCCTGGCGGGGGGCGAGCAGTACTTC. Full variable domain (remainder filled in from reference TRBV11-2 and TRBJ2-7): EAGVAQSPRYKIIEKRQSVAFWCNPISGHATLYWYQQILGQGPKLLIQFQNNGVVDDSQLPKDRFSAERLKGVDSTLKIQPAKLEDSAVYLCASSITLLAGGEQYFGPGTRLTVT.

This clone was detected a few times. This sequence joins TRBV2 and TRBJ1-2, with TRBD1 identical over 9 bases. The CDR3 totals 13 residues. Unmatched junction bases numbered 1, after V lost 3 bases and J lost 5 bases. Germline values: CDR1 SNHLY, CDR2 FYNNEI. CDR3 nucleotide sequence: TGTGCCAGCAGTGACGGACAGGGGTATGGCTACACCTTC. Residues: CASSDGQGYGYTF.

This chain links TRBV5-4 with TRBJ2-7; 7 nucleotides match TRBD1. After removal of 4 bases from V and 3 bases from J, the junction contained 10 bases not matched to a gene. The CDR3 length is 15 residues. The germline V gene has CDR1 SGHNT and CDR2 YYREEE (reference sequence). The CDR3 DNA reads TGTGCCAGCAGCCCAGAGGGGCAGGGGGTCTACGAGCAGTACTTC. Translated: CASSPEGQGVYEQYF.

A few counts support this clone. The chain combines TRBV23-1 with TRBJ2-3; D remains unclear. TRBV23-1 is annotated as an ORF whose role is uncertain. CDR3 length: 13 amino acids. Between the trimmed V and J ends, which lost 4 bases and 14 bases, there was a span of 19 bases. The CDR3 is CASSPLPTIRWYF. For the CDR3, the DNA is TGCGCCAGCAGTCCCCTTCCTACAATACGGTGGTATTTT.

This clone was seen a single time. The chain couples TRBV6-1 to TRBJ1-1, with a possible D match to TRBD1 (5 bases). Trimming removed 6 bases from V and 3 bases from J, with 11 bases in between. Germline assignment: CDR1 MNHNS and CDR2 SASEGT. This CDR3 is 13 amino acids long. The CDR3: CASSRVWDTEAFF. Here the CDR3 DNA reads TGTGCCAGCAGCAGGGTGTGGGACACTGAAGCTTTCTTT.

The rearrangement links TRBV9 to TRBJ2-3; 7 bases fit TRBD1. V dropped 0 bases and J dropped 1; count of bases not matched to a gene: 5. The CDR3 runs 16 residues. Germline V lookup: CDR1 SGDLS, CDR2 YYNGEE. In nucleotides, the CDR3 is TGTGCCAGCAGCGTAGGCCCAGGGGGTGGCACAGATACGCAGTATTTT. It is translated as CASSVGPGGGTDTQYF.

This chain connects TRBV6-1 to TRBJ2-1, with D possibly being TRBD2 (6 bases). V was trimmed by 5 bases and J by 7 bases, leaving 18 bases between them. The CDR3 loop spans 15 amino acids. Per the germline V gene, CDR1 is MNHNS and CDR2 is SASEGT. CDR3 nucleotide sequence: TGTGCCAGCAGTAGAGACCGGGACTTTATGAATGAGCAGTTCTTC. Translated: CASSRDRDFMNEQFF.

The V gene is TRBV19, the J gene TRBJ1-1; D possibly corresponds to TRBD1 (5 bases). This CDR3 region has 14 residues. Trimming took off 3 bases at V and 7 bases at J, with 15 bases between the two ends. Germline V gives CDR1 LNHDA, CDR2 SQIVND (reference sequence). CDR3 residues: CASSIDGAAIEAFF. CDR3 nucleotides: TGTGCCAGTAGTATCGACGGGGCTGCCATTGAAGCTTTCTTT.

CDR3 loop: CSVCLAGVHEQYF. CDR3 bases: TGCAGCGTTTGCCTAGCGGGAGTCCACGAGCAGTACTTC. The V and J genes are TRBV29-1 and TRBJ2-7; 10 bases are a match to TRBD2. The CDR3 loop spans 13 amino acids. V lost 5 bases to trimming and J lost 5 bases; unmatched junction nucleotides: 6. Germline V gene sequence: CDR1 SQVTM, CDR2 ANQGSEA.

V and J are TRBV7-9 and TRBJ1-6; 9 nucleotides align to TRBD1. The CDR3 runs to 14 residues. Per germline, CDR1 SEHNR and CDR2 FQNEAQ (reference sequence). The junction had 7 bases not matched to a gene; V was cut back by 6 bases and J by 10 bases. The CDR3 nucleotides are TGTGCCAGCAGACGGGACAGGGAGATCTCACCCCTCCACTTT. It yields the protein CASRRDREISPLHF.

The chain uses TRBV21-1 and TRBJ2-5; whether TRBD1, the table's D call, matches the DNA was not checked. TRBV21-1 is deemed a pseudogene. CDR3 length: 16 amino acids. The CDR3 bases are TGTGCCAGCAGCAGACAGGGACGGCGTCTTCAAGAGACCCAGTACTTC. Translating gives CASSRQGRRLQETQYF.

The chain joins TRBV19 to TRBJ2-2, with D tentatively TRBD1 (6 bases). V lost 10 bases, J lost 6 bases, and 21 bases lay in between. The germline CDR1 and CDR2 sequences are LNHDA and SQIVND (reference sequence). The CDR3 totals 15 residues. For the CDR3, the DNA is TGTGCCACCCGGTTGGACAGAATCTCTGCCGGGGAGCTGTTTTTT. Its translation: CATRLDRISAGELFF.